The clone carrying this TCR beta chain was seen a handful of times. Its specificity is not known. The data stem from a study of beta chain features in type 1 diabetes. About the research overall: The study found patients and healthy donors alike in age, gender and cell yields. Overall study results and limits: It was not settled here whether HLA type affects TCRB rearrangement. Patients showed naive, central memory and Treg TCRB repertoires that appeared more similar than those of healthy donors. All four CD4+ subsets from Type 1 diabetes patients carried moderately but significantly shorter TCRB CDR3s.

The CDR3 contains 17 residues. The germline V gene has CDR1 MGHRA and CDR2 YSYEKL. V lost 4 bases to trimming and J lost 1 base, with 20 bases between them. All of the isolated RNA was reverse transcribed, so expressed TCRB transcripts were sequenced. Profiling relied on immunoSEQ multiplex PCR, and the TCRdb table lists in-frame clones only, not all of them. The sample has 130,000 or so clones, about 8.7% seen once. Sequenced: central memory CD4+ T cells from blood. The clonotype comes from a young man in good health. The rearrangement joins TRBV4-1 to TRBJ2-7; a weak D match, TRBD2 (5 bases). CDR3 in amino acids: CASSPSMRETGSYEQYF. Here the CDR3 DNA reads TGCGCCAGCAGCCCAAGTATGAGGGAAACGGGATCCTACGAGCAGTACTTC.